This TCR beta chain was recorded in a study of T cells expressing NK-cell markers. For the study at large: Sorted CD3+CD56+NKG2C+, CD3+CD56+NKG2C- and CD3+CD56-NKG2C+ T cells provided the TCR beta repertoires. Study observations and caveats: NKG2C+ dominant clonotype frequencies in more than 5 donors were roughly 1.0-7.5% of CD8+ T cells.

There are 16 residues in the CDR3. TCRdb reprocessed the 5' RACE reads; each CDR3 protein has one entry and no DNA is given. In all, the sample yields 550,000 or so distinct CDR3 sequences. As to this clonotype: The antigen is not known.

The TCR sequence derives from a man aged 18 to 30 in good health. The chain joins TRBV12-3 or TRBV12-4 to TRBJ1-5; no DNA is available, so the TRBD1 call from TCRdb remains unchecked. The sequenced material came from blood T cells: a sorted CD56 or NKG2C T cell subset, CD4+ or CD8+ T cells, or bulk PBMC T cells (not recorded which). CDR3 residues: CASSPPGFIGNQPQHF.